The 14 T cell receptor beta chains below were found in one sample sequenced in a study of STAT3 mutations in large granular lymphocyte leukemia. Profiling relied on immunoSEQ multiplex PCR, and the TCRdb table lists in-frame clones only, not all of them. This table has over 3,500 clones, about four fifths appearing once. What these receptors recognize is not known. Study-wide results and limits: In T-cell large granular lymphocyte leukemia, about half of patients showed multiple immunodominant subclonotypes.

Specimen: peripheral blood mononuclear cells. The origin of the receptors is a man aged 35 to 55 with T-cell large granular lymphocyte leukemia. Some clones in this sample may be carry-over from other donors' samples.

This clone came up a few times. This rearrangement joins TRBV9 to TRBJ2-2; TRBD2 agrees at 9 bases. J was trimmed by 0 bases and V by 3 bases; bases with no gene match: 3. This CDR3 has 16 residues. Germline V gives CDR1 SGDLS, CDR2 YYNGEE. CDR3 in amino acids: CASSDSGGPNTGELFF. CDR3 DNA: TGTGCCAGCAGCGACAGCGGGGGGCCGAACACCGGGGAGCTGTTTTTT.

CDR3 sequence reads: CASSLAGQGAGSPLHF. The CDR3, as DNA: TGTGCCAGCAGCTTGGCTGGACAGGGGGCAGGATCACCCCTCCACTTT. The rearrangement links TRBV5-4 to TRBJ1-6, with 11 bases lining up with TRBD1. Per germline, CDR1 SGHNT and CDR2 YYREEE (reference sequence). Trimming cost V 0 bases and J 10 bases; bases outside gene matches: 6. CDR3 length equals 16 residues.

In DNA form, the CDR3 reads TGTGCCAGCAGCAAAGGCCGGGAGGTCCATGAGCAGTTCTTC. Protein product: CASSKGREVHEQFF. The chain uses TRBV7-9 and TRBJ2-1; 7 nucleotides agree with TRBD2. V lost 5 bases and J lost 8; bases outside the gene matches: 9. Looked up from germline, CDR1 is SEHNR and CDR2 is FQNEAQ (reference sequence). This CDR3 comprises 14 residues.

V is TRBV15 and J is TRBJ1-3, with D perhaps matching TRBD1 (5 bases). The CDR3 totals 13 residues. The germline gives CDR1 LNHNV, CDR2 YYDKDF (reference sequence). Deletions cut 5 bases from V and 6 bases from J, with 11 bases between. The CDR3 region is CATSGAFENTIYF. The CDR3 DNA reads TGTGCCACCAGCGGGGCTTTCGAAAACACCATATATTTT.

J is TRBJ1-2 and V is TRBV28; 9 bases line up with TRBD1. J was trimmed by 8 bases and V by 6 bases; bases with no gene match: 10. The CDR3 has 14 residues. Germline CDR1 MDHEN, CDR2 SYDVKM. For the CDR3, the DNA is TGTGCCAGCAGGTTCCCCGGGACAGGGCTAGGCTACACCTTC. Translating it yields CASRFPGTGLGYTF.

The V gene is TRBV5-5, the J gene TRBJ2-7; D is undetermined. The germline gives CDR1 SGHKS, CDR2 YYEKEE (reference sequence). CDR3 length: 14 residues. V was cut by 6 bases and J by 0 bases, with 13 bases left in between. This CDR3 reads CASNDDPNSYEQYF. The CDR3 coding sequence is TGTGCCAGCAATGACGACCCTAACTCCTACGAGCAGTACTTC.

This chain connects TRBV11-2 to TRBJ2-2, with D unclear. In germline, CDR1 is SGHAT, CDR2 FQNNGV. The CDR3 is 13 residues long. Trimming left V 4 bases short and J 7 bases short, with 10 bases between. CDR3 region: CASSSLTDGELFF. Written as DNA, the CDR3 is TGTGCCAGCAGCTCGCTAACTGACGGGGAGCTGTTTTTT.

The chain combines TRBV5-1 with TRBJ1-5; 10 bases are shared with TRBD1. Germline V gene sequence: CDR1 SGHRS, CDR2 YFSETQ. V trimming: 0 bases; J trimming: 6 bases; junction bases outside the gene matches: 3. CDR3 length equals 15 residues. In DNA, the CDR3 is TGCGCCAGCAGCTTGGGACAGGGGGCGAGTCAGCCCCAGCATTTT. Its translation is CASSLGQGASQPQHF.

The chain joins TRBV7-9 to TRBJ1-2; possible D gene TRBD1, 6 bases. The CDR3 sequence is 14 residues long. Deletions cut 0 bases from V and 4 bases from J, with 9 bases between. Germline V gives CDR1 SEHNR, CDR2 FQNEAQ (reference sequence). CDR3: CASSLAGGGYGYTF. Written as DNA, the CDR3 is TGTGCCAGCAGCTTAGCAGGGGGGGGCTATGGCTACACCTTC.

The genes are TRBV27 and TRBJ2-3; D is ambiguous. Germline CDR1 reads MNHEY; CDR2 reads SMNVEV (reference sequence). The length of the CDR3 is 15 residues. Deletions cut 4 bases from V and 2 bases from J, with 13 bases between. The CDR3 protein is CASSSSLQATDTQYF. The CDR3 DNA follows: TGTGCCAGCAGTTCGAGTCTCCAGGCCACAGATACGCAGTATTTT.

CDR3 DNA: TGTGCCAGCAGCTTTGGCGCTGGGGGGGACGCGGAGACCCAGTACTTC. It is translated as CASSFGAGGDAETQYF. This chain links TRBV7-9 with TRBJ2-5, with 7 nucleotides matching TRBD2. J gave up 5 bases and V 3 bases, and 12 bases lay outside the gene matches. The CDR3 has 16 residues. Germline CDR1 reads SEHNR; CDR2 reads FQNEAQ (reference sequence). Based on the CDR3 plus reference TRBV7-9 and TRBJ2-5, the full variable domain is DTGVSQNPRHKITKRGQNVTFRCDPISEHNRLYWYRQTLGQGPEFLTYFQNEAQLEKSRLLSDRFSAERPKGSFSTLEIQRTEQGDSAMYLCASSFGAGGDAETQYFGPGTRLLVL.

The chain joins TRBV7-9 to TRBJ2-1; 9 bases line up with TRBD2. This CDR3 has 14 amino acids. CDR1 is SEHNR, CDR2 FQNEAQ, per germline (reference sequence). V was pared by 1 base and J by 8 bases, with 3 bases of the junction left unmatched. The CDR3 coding sequence is TGTGCCAGCAGCTTAGGGCTAGCGGGGTATGAGCAGTTCTTC. As protein: CASSLGLAGYEQFF. Based on the CDR3 plus reference TRBV7-9 and TRBJ2-1, the full variable domain is DTGVSQNPRHKITKRGQNVTFRCDPISEHNRLYWYRQTLGQGPEFLTYFQNEAQLEKSRLLSDRFSAERPKGSFSTLEIQRTEQGDSAMYLCASSLGLAGYEQFFGPGTRLTVL.

The genes are TRBV5-8 and TRBJ2-6; no clear D gene. The CDR3 consists of 18 residues. V lost 0 bases and J lost 0, with 13 bases in between. Looked up from germline, CDR1 is SGHTS and CDR2 is YDEGEE. The CDR3 reads CASSLESAGSSGANVLTF. In DNA form, the CDR3 reads TGTGCCAGCAGCTTGGAGTCAGCCGGTTCCTCTGGGGCCAACGTCCTGACTTTC.

This clone appeared once. The chain uses TRBV6-6 and TRBJ1-2; D unresolved. The germline CDR1 and CDR2 sequences are MNHNY and SVGAGI (reference sequence). Trimming stripped 4 bases from V and 1 base from J, with 10 bases between. The CDR3 has 14 residues. The CDR3 sequence is CASSSTVSNYGYTF. The DNA for the CDR3 is TGTGCCAGCAGTTCTACGGTCAGTAACTATGGCTACACCTTC.